This entry lists 24 T cell receptor beta chains sequenced from one sample in a study of T cell responses to AZD1222 COVID-19 vaccine. Clones were sequenced by immunoSEQ multiplex PCR, and TCRdb holds only the in-frame ones, with some missing. Of under 150,000 clones in the sample, roughly 90% are singletons; the top ten hold under 4.5%. Sample: peripheral blood, taken on day 0 of AZD1222 vaccination. These receptor sequences come from an adult in good health.

This clone is a singleton in its sample. This chain joins TRBV9 and TRBJ1-3, with D possibly being TRBD1 (6 bases). V lost 4 bases and J 0 bases, leaving 11 bases between the germline ends. This CDR3 has 15 residues. Germline CDR1 SGDLS, CDR2 YYNGEE. The DNA of the CDR3 is TGTGCCAGCAGCTTACAGGGCTACTCTGGAAACACCATATATTTT. Its protein is CASSLQGYSGNTIYF.

The chain is built from TRBV12-3 or TRBV12-4 and TRBJ1-5; D is perhaps TRBD1 (5 bases). This CDR3 spans 12 amino acids. V lost 4 bases and J lost 16, with 17 bases in between. The CDR3 here is CASSSGGGPVHF. The CDR3 DNA sequence: TGTGCCAGCAGTTCTGGGGGGGGACCGGTTCATTTT.

This chain uses TRBV25-1 with TRBJ2-5, with 9 nucleotides matching TRBD2. CDR3 size: 14 residues. V trimming: 2 bases; J trimming: 3 bases; junction bases outside the gene matches: 1. Germline V gene data show CDR1 as MGHDK and CDR2 as SYGVNS. The CDR3: CASSESGGKETQYF. The CDR3 coding sequence is TGTGCCAGCAGTGAAAGCGGGGGGAAAGAGACCCAGTACTTC. Looking up the rest from reference TRBV25-1 and TRBJ2-5 gives the full variable domain: EADIYQTPRYLVIGTGKKITLECSQTMGHDKMYWYQQDPGMELHLIHYSYGVNSTEKGDLSSESTVSRIRTEHFPLTLESARPSHTSQYLCASSESGGKETQYFGPGTRLLVL.

V usage is TRBV4-1 and J usage is TRBJ2-5, with D perhaps TRBD1 (6 bases). CDR3 length equals 15 residues. Between the trimmed V and J ends, which lost 4 bases and 4 bases, there was a span of 16 bases. CDR1 MGHRA and CDR2 YSYEKL come from the germline V gene. The CDR3 region has the DNA TGCGCCAGCAGCCCAGAGGACAGCCCACGAGAGACCCAGTACTTC. It translates to CASSPEDSPRETQYF.

The chain combines TRBV9 with TRBJ1-5; D is undetermined. The CDR3 has 15 amino acids. CDR1 is SGDLS and CDR2 is YYNGEE in the germline V gene. Trimming took 0 bases from V and 3 from J, leaving 10 bases between them. CDR3 region: CASSVDGISNQPQHF. Written as DNA, the CDR3 is TGTGCCAGCAGCGTAGATGGGATTTCCAATCAGCCCCAGCATTTT.

The J gene is TRBJ1-1, the V gene TRBV18; D is unclear. Germline V gene sequence: CDR1 KGHSH, CDR2 LQKENI. The V and J ends lost 3 bases and 0 bases respectively, with 11 bases between them. This CDR3 is built from 15 residues. The CDR3 nucleotides are TGTGCCAGCTCACCGTCGGAAGACATGAACACTGAAGCTTTCTTT. This codes for CASSPSEDMNTEAFF.

The chain combines TRBV6-5 with TRBJ2-7; D remains ambiguous. Germline assignment: CDR1 MNHEY and CDR2 SVGAGI. The ends were cut back, 6 bases at V and 3 bases at J, with 18 bases in the middle. The length of the CDR3 is 15 residues. CDR3 amino acids: CASSPLPSYLYEQYF. DNA of the CDR3: TGTGCCAGCAGCCCACTACCCTCCTATCTCTACGAGCAGTACTTC.

The CDR3 loop is CASSGWQGSEKLFF. The CDR3, as DNA: TGTGCCAGCAGTGGCTGGCAGGGTAGTGAAAAACTGTTTTTT. The rearrangement uses TRBV2 and TRBJ1-4; weak D call: TRBD1 (5 bases). CDR3 length: 14 amino acids. V was trimmed by 4 bases and J by 7 bases, leaving 13 bases between them. Germline values: CDR1 SNHLY, CDR2 FYNNEI.

CDR3 in amino acids: CAISISKGQGEAFF. The CDR3 coding sequence is TGTGCCATCAGTATATCAAAGGGGCAGGGCGAAGCTTTCTTT. The rearrangement joins TRBV10-3 to TRBJ1-1; weak D call: TRBD1 (5 bases). The CDR3 extends over 14 amino acids. The ends were cut back, 5 bases at V and 8 bases at J, with 18 bases in the middle. CDR1 and CDR2 (germline): ENHRY, SYGVKD.

The gene calls are TRBV7-9 and TRBJ1-2; D call uncertain. The V gene lost 1 base and the J gene lost 4 bases, with 7 bases spanning the gap. Germline CDR1 is SEHNR and CDR2 is FQNEAQ (reference sequence). CDR3 size: 13 residues. CDR3 coding DNA: TGTGCCAGCAGCTTAGGGCTGGGCTATGGCTACACCTTC. Its protein product is CASSLGLGYGYTF.

The rearrangement joins TRBV29-1 to TRBJ1-2; D perhaps matches TRBD1 (5 bases). Germline assignment: CDR1 SQVTM and CDR2 ANQGSEA. The CDR3 is made up of 13 amino acids. Trimming shortened V by 7 bases and J by 4 bases, and 16 bases separated the two germline ends. The CDR3 DNA sequence: TGCAGCGACGCAGGGCTTCCGGCCTATGGCTACACCTTC. As protein: CSDAGLPAYGYTF.

The gene calls are TRBV4-1 and TRBJ2-3; D remains ambiguous. Trimming took off 1 base at V and 6 bases at J, with 11 bases between the two ends. The CDR3 covers 14 residues. Germline-derived CDR1 and CDR2 are MGHRA and YSYEKL. The CDR3 DNA is TGCGCCAGCAGCCAAGCGGCCGGCTGGGATACGCAGTATTTT. Protein product: CASSQAAGWDTQYF.

The rearrangement links TRBV12-3 or TRBV12-4 to TRBJ1-2; D gene ambiguous. This CDR3 comprises 12 residues. V lost 3 bases to trimming and J lost 2 bases, with 4 bases between them. CDR3 residues: CASSLRNYGYTF. The DNA for the CDR3 is TGTGCCAGCAGTTTGAGAAACTATGGCTACACCTTC.

This chain's CDR3 is CASSLFPGATEAFF. The CDR3 nucleotides are TGTGCCAGCAGTTTATTCCCTGGGGCCACTGAAGCTTTCTTT. This chain links TRBV27 with TRBJ1-1, with D possibly being TRBD1 (5 bases). The V end lost 1 base, the J end lost 4 bases, and 10 bases lay between the germline ends. The CDR3 runs 14 residues. Germline V gene sequence: CDR1 MNHEY, CDR2 SMNVEV (reference sequence).

V usage is TRBV6-5 and J usage is TRBJ2-7; 15 bases line up with TRBD2. The CDR3 covers 14 residues. Trimming cost V 10 bases and J 6 bases; bases outside gene matches: 7. The germline gives CDR1 MNHEY, CDR2 SVGAGI. Here the CDR3 reads CAIGLAGGRAEQYF. The CDR3 coding sequence is TGTGCCATCGGACTAGCGGGGGGGCGTGCCGAGCAGTACTTC.

The chain employs TRBV18 and TRBJ2-2; D perhaps matches TRBD1 (5 bases). The CDR3 runs to 15 residues. Per the germline V gene, CDR1 is KGHSH and CDR2 is LQKENI. The V gene lost 3 bases and the J gene lost 4 bases, with 12 bases spanning the gap. CDR3 amino acids: CASSPLDRPTGELFF. Written as DNA, the CDR3 is TGTGCCAGCTCACCCCTTGACAGACCCACCGGGGAGCTGTTTTTT.

The J gene is TRBJ2-1, the V gene TRBV6-2 or TRBV6-3; TRBD1 agrees at 10 bases. The CDR3 runs to 16 residues. The junction had 8 bases not matched to a gene; V was cut back by 4 bases and J by 5 bases. Germline CDR1 and CDR2: MNHEY and SVGEGT. CDR3 in amino acids: CASSSAWDRGNNEQFF. Here the CDR3 DNA reads TGTGCCAGCAGTTCTGCTTGGGACAGGGGTAACAATGAGCAGTTCTTC.

This sequence joins TRBV5-1 and TRBJ1-4; maybe TRBD1 (6 bases). Trimming stripped 6 bases from V and 0 bases from J, with 15 bases between. The CDR3 is 16 residues long. Germline values: CDR1 SGHRS, CDR2 YFSETQ. In DNA, the CDR3 is TGCGCCAGCAACAGTGGGGGGCGCGCAACTAATGAAAAACTGTTTTTT. This codes for CASNSGGRATNEKLFF.

This chain connects TRBV9 to TRBJ1-1; unclear D gene. The CDR3 is 13 residues long. Trimming removed 2 bases at V and 6 bases at J, with 11 bases between. Per germline, CDR1 SGDLS and CDR2 YYNGEE. The CDR3 DNA reads TGTGCCAGCAGCGTTAAGTTATCCGCTGAAGCTTTCTTT. Residues: CASSVKLSAEAFF.

This clone has a handful of counts. The CDR3 nucleotides are TGTGCCAGCAGCACCCCCCTGGGGGGGGGACCCTATGGCTACACCTTC. Amino acids: CASSTPLGGGPYGYTF. This chain links TRBV21-1 with TRBJ1-2. TRBV21-1 is classified as a pseudogene. This CDR3 has 16 amino acids.

V is TRBV2 and J is TRBJ1-1; weak D call: TRBD1 (5 bases). From germline, CDR1 is SNHLY and CDR2 FYNNEI. This CDR3 contains 13 residues. V shed 9 bases and J shed 4 bases, with 15 bases lying between them. The CDR3 sequence is CASGLRGPTEAFF. The CDR3 nucleotides are TGTGCCAGTGGGTTGAGGGGACCCACTGAAGCTTTCTTT.

In nucleotides, the CDR3 is TGTGCCAGCAGCTTGAGGGGCCAGGGGCCTGGGGCCAACGTCCTGACTTTC. This gives the protein CASSLRGQGPGANVLTF. The chain employs TRBV5-5 and TRBJ2-6, with D tentatively TRBD1 (6 bases). This CDR3 has 17 amino acids. Trimming stripped 1 base from V and 2 bases from J, with 13 bases between. CDR1 SGHKS and CDR2 YYEKEE come from the germline V gene (reference sequence). The complete variable domain, with remaining parts taken from reference TRBV5-5 and TRBJ2-6, reads DAGVTQSPTHLIKTRGQQVTLRCSPISGHKSVSWYQQVLGQGPQFIFQYYEKEERGRGNFPDRFSARQFPNYSSELNVNALLLGDSALYLCASSLRGQGPGANVLTFGAGSRLTVL.

The rearrangement joins TRBV18 to TRBJ1-1; D not resolved. The V end lost 1 base, the J end lost 5 bases, and 11 bases lay between the germline ends. Germline CDR1 is KGHSH and CDR2 is LQKENI. This CDR3 has 14 residues. CDR3 loop: CASSPQVSRTEAFF. CDR3 bases: TGTGCCAGCTCACCACAAGTTAGTAGGACTGAAGCTTTCTTT.

The chain carries TRBV5-8 and TRBJ1-4; TRBD1 matches at 9 bases. CDR1 is SGHTS and CDR2 is YDEGEE in the germline V gene. The CDR3 is 14 residues long. V shed 3 bases, J shed 6 bases, and the junction held 3 bases outside the gene matches. Written as DNA, the CDR3 is TGTGCCAGCAGCTGGGGACAGGGACATGAAAAACTGTTTTTT. Translation: CASSWGQGHEKLFF.